This is a list of T cell receptor beta chains from one sample in a study of OX40 agonist ivuxolimab in advanced cancers. Produced via immunoSEQ multiplex PCR; TCRdb's table is partial and in-frame only. The table has about 67,000 clones, 87% seen once. The source material was CD4+ or CD8+ T cells sorted from blood, sampled in a trial of the OX40 agonist ivuxolimab. The receptors shown here come from an adult with an advanced solid tumor such as melanoma, head and neck, liver or kidney cancer. The CDR3 runs from the conserved cysteine through the conserved F or W. Fields, in order: D gene, clone size, V gene, J gene, CDR3 DNA, CDR3 protein. D genes are given only for firm matches. Not every row has a clone size; where given, it reads once, few, many or a size class.

TRBD2	NA	TRBV19	TRBJ2-7	TGTGCCAGTAGTATCTTTTTCACTAGCGGGGGGCCATTCTGGAGGGAGCAGTACTTC	CASSIFFTSGGPFWREQYF
NA	once	TRBV28	TRBJ2-7	TGTGCCAGCCTCTTGGCCGAGAGCCCATACGAGCAGTACTTC	CASLLAESPYEQYF
NA	once	TRBV2	TRBJ1-1	TGTGCCAGCAGTCTAACAGGGCGGAGAGTTGAAGCTTTCTTT	CASSLTGRRVEAFF
NA	once	TRBV7-2	TRBJ2-1	TGTGCCAGCAGCTTAGCTTACAGGGTATCCTACAATGAGCAGTTCTTC	CASSLAYRVSYNEQFF
NA	NA	TRBV7-2	TRBJ2-7	TGTGCCAGCAGCCCCGGGATCTCGACCTACGAGCAGTACTTC	CASSPGISTYEQYF
TRBD2	NA	TRBV6-5	TRBJ2-1	TGTGCCAGCAAGCTAGCGGGGGCCGACAATGAGCAGTTCTTC	CASKLAGADNEQFF
TRBD2	NA	TRBV19	TRBJ2-2	TGTGCCAGTTCTAGCGGGGGGTCGAACACCGGGGAGCTGTTTTTT	CASSSGGSNTGELFF
TRBD2	NA	TRBV2	TRBJ2-3	TGTGCCAGCAGTGATGCTAGCGGGAGTCTAGATACGCAGTATTTT	CASSDASGSLDTQYF
TRBD1	NA	TRBV2	TRBJ1-5	TGTGCCAGCAGTGAAGGCAGGGGGAGCAATCAGCCCCAGCATTTT	CASSEGRGSNQPQHF
TRBD1	NA	TRBV5-1	TRBJ1-4	TGCGCCAGCAGCTTGCCGGCAGGGGGTGAAAAACTGTTTTTT	CASSLPAGGEKLFF
NA	NA	TRBV6-5	TRBJ1-2	TGTGCCAGCCAAAGGCAGGGAGGGGGCTATGGCTACACCTTC	CASQRQGGGYGYTF
TRBD2	NA	TRBV5-4	TRBJ2-1	TGTGCCAGCAGCTTGAGGAGCGGGAGGGCCAGTGAGCAGTTCTTC	CASSLRSGRASEQFF
NA	NA	TRBV30	TRBJ2-7	TGTGCCTGGAGTTTCCTGAACGAGCAGTACTTC	CAWSFLNEQYF
NA	few	TRBV2	TRBJ2-7	TGTGCCAGCAGTGAAAGCCTTTACGAGCAGTACTTC	CASSESLYEQYF
NA	NA	TRBV29-1	TRBJ1-2	TGCAGCGTTGGGCGCGGGGCCTATGGCTACACCTTC	CSVGRGAYGYTF
TRBD2	NA	TRBV27	TRBJ2-5	TGTGCCAGCAGTGCCCGGGGGGGCTTCATCCACAAAGAGACCCAGTACTTC	CASSARGGFIHKETQYF
NA	NA	TRBV4-3	TRBJ1-1	TGCGCCAGCAGCCAAGATCAGGCCCGGGGTACAATGGAAGCTTTCTTT	CASSQDQARGTMEAFF
NA	NA	TRBV27	TRBJ1-6	TGTGCCAGCAGTTTATTCCCCCGGAATTCACCCCTCCACTTT	CASSLFPRNSPLHF
NA	NA	TRBV29-1	TRBJ1-1	TGCAGCGTTCGTTCGTGGGGTTCGAACACTGAAGCTTTCTTT	CSVRSWGSNTEAFF
NA	NA	TRBV19	TRBJ2-1	TGTGCCAGTAGTATAGGGCCTTCCACCTACAATGAGCAGTTCTTC	CASSIGPSTYNEQFF
NA	NA	TRBV28	TRBJ2-7	TGTGCCAGCAGTGGGAGAAGCGGAACCTACGAGCAGTACTTC	CASSGRSGTYEQYF
TRBD1	NA	TRBV30	TRBJ2-7	TGTGCCTGGAGTCAGGGGACAGGCCGTTTCTACGAGCAGTACTTC	CAWSQGTGRFYEQYF
NA	NA	TRBV5-1	TRBJ2-3	TGCGCCAGCAGCTTCCCCCCAGATACGCAGTATTTT	CASSFPPDTQYF
TRBD1	NA	TRBV15	TRBJ2-2	TGTGCCACCAGCAGACCCGGACAGGGGGGACTGTTTTTT	CATSRPGQGGLFF
NA	NA	TRBV9	TRBJ1-2	TGTGCCAGCAGCGTAGAACAGGACTATGGCTACACCTTC	CASSVEQDYGYTF
NA	NA	TRBV28	TRBJ1-3	TGTGCCAGCAGTTTAGCAGGGTGGAGAGGATACACCATATATTTT	CASSLAGWRGYTIYF
TRBD1	NA	TRBV4-1	TRBJ2-7	TGCGCCAGCAGAACCCGACAGGGTACCTACGAGCAGTACTTC	CASRTRQGTYEQYF
TRBD1	NA	TRBV5-4	TRBJ2-4	TGTGCCAGCAGCCAAACAGGGGGCATGGACATTCAGTACTTC	CASSQTGGMDIQYF
NA	NA	TRBV19	TRBJ1-1	TGTGCCAGTATAGGCGGGGCAGGCGGGGGGACTGAAGCTTTCTTT	CASIGGAGGGTEAFF
NA	NA	TRBV2	TRBJ2-3	TGTGCCAGCGAAGCCCGCCCCACAGATACGCAGTATTTT	CASEARPTDTQYF
NA	NA	TRBV19	TRBJ2-7	TGTGCCAGTAGTATAGGTCAGTTTTACGAGCAGTACTTC	CASSIGQFYEQYF
TRBD2	NA	TRBV7-3	TRBJ2-1	TGTGCCAGCAGCCCCCAGACTAGCGGGGCCAATGAGCAGTTCTTC	CASSPQTSGANEQFF
TRBD2	NA	TRBV7-3	TRBJ2-1	TGTGCCAGCAGCTGGAGCGGGAGCTCTTCCCCCGACAATGAGCAGTTCTTC	CASSWSGSSSPDNEQFF
TRBD2	NA	TRBV4-2	TRBJ2-7	TGTGCCAGCAGCCGGGGACTAGCGGGGCACAGCTCCTACGAGCAGTACTTC	CASSRGLAGHSSYEQYF
TRBD2	NA	TRBV29-1	TRBJ2-1	TGCAGCGTAGACCTGCATGGCGGGAGGAGTGGCGATGAGCAGTTCTTC	CSVDLHGGRSGDEQFF
NA	NA	TRBV28	TRBJ1-1	TGTGCCAGCAGTCCACGGGGCACACTAATGAACACTGAAGCTTTCTTT	CASSPRGTLMNTEAFF
NA	NA	TRBV4-2	TRBJ2-7	TGTGCCAGCAGCCGAGGAGGGCCGGGGGAGCAGTACTTC	CASSRGGPGEQYF
NA	once	TRBV5-1	TRBJ1-3	TGCGCCAGCAGCTTGATCGCGGGTCAAGGAAACACCATATATTTT	CASSLIAGQGNTIYF
TRBD2	NA	TRBV28	TRBJ2-1	TGTGCCAGCGTTAGCGGGGGGTCTTACAATGAGCAGTTCTTC	CASVSGGSYNEQFF
NA	NA	TRBV19	TRBJ2-2	TGTGCCAGTAGTATAGGAGGGGGTAGGACCGGGGAGCTGTTTTTT	CASSIGGGRTGELFF
NA	few	TRBV6-6	TRBJ2-5	TGTGCCAGCAGTTACTCAGGGGGACAAGAGACCCAGTACTTC	CASSYSGGQETQYF
NA	NA	TRBV5-6	TRBJ2-3	TGTGCCAGCAGCTTCTTTCGGGAGCCCGGATACACAGATACGCAGTATTTT	CASSFFREPGYTDTQYF
TRBD1	NA	TRBV18	TRBJ1-2	TGTGCCAGCTCACCACCCGGGACAGGGGGCGATCATGGCTACACCTTC	CASSPPGTGGDHGYTF
NA	NA	TRBV6-6	TRBJ1-2	TGTGCCAGCAGTTACTCGTTAGCCAACTATGGCTACACCTTC	CASSYSLANYGYTF
NA	NA	TRBV18	TRBJ2-5	TGTGCCAGCTCATCAGGGGTGGAGACCCAGTACTTC	CASSSGVETQYF
NA	NA	TRBV9	TRBJ2-7	TGTGCCAGCAGCTCCCGGGACTTGGAAGAGCAGTACTTC	CASSSRDLEEQYF
NA	NA	TRBV5-1	TRBJ2-3	TGCGCCAGCAGCTCCCCCCGTTTAGGAGATACGCAGTATTTT	CASSSPRLGDTQYF
NA	many	TRBV19	TRBJ1-4	TGTGCCAGTAGTATGGGCCAGGGAATCAATGAAAAACTGTTTTTT	CASSMGQGINEKLFF
NA	NA	TRBV27	TRBJ2-5	TGTGCCAGCAGTTTCTTAGGACACCAGTACTTC	CASSFLGHQYF
TRBD1	NA	TRBV19	TRBJ2-3	TGTGCCAGTAGACGGACAGGGAGCACAGATACGCAGTATTTT	CASRRTGSTDTQYF
NA	NA	TRBV6-1	TRBJ1-1	TGTGCCAGCAGTGAAGCATCGGGGGGAACCCTCGAAGCTTTCTTT	CASSEASGGTLEAFF
TRBD2	NA	TRBV4-1	TRBJ2-7	TGCGCCAGCAGCCAAGATTCCATGGGCGGGGGGACCTACGAGCAGTACTTC	CASSQDSMGGGTYEQYF
NA	NA	TRBV28	TRBJ1-2	TGTGCCAGCAGTTTGGGGGGCATTTATGGCTACACCTTC	CASSLGGIYGYTF
NA	NA	TRBV7-2	TRBJ2-7	TGTGCCAGCAGCTCGGGACCAGCTCGGGGGGAGCAGTACTTC	CASSSGPARGEQYF
NA	NA	TRBV7-9	TRBJ1-2	TGTGCCAGCAGCGGACAACAGAACTATGGCTACACCTTC	CASSGQQNYGYTF
NA	NA	TRBV7-2	TRBJ2-1	TGTGCCAGCAGCTTAGCCGGGACTGGGAACTACAATGAGCAGTTCTTC	CASSLAGTGNYNEQFF